The rows below give T cell receptor beta chains drawn from one sample of a study of cytomegalovirus exposure and HLA in healthy donors. This table comes from immunoSEQ multiplex PCR, and its TCRdb copy is limited to in-frame clones, with some not included. The table includes 90,000 to 110,000 clones, approximately 80% detected once. Sequencing input: PBMCs. The receptors shown here come from a man aged 30 to 39 in good health and CMV-seronegative. Each CDR3 is given with its conserved first and last residue. Each record gives: clone size, V gene, J gene, D gene, CDR3 DNA, CDR3 protein. D genes are given only for firm matches. Rows may omit the clone size; those that give it use once, few, many or a size class.

>few|TRBV27|TRBJ2-7|-
TGTGCCAGCAGTCGACAGGTCCCCTACGAGCAGTACTTC
CASSRQVPYEQYF
>-|TRBV5-4|TRBJ2-1|TRBD2
TGTGCCAGCAGCTGGACGGCGGGGGAATACAATGAGCAGTTCTTC
CASSWTAGEYNEQFF
>-|TRBV19|TRBJ2-1|-
TGTGCCAGCAGGGGCCTTTCCTACAATGAGCAGTTCTTC
CASRGLSYNEQFF
>-|TRBV27|TRBJ1-2|TRBD1
TGTGCCAGCAGAGCGACAGGGGCTGGTAACTATGGCTACACCTTC
CASRATGAGNYGYTF
>-|TRBV11-3|TRBJ1-1|TRBD1
TGTGCCAGCAGCTTAGGACAGGGGGCGCCCGACACTGAAGCTTTCTTT
CASSLGQGAPDTEAFF
>few|TRBV9|TRBJ2-3|TRBD2
TGTGCCAGCAGCGTAGGTAATAGCGGGGTAGGGGCAGATACGCAGTATTTT
CASSVGNSGVGADTQYF
>once|TRBV6-1|TRBJ1-2|-
TGTGCCAGCAGTGAAAGTATAGCCAGAAGTAACTATGGCTACACCTTC
CASSESIARSNYGYTF
>-|TRBV12-5|TRBJ1-2|TRBD1
TGTGCTAGTGGTTTGGGTCAGGGGGCGGGCGGCTACACCTTC
CASGLGQGAGGYTF
>-|TRBV4-1|TRBJ1-5|TRBD1
TGCGCCAGCAGCCAGACAGGGGGAAGCAATCAGCCCCAGCATTTT
CASSQTGGSNQPQHF
>-|TRBV7-6|TRBJ2-5|-
TGTGCCAGCAGTACTAATATAGGGCAGGGCCAGGAGACCCAGTACTTC
CASSTNIGQGQETQYF
>-|TRBV9|TRBJ2-2|TRBD2
TGTGCCAGCAGCGTAGCCGGGAGGCCCACCGGGGAGCTGTTTTTT
CASSVAGRPTGELFF
>once|TRBV6-8|TRBJ2-1|-
TGTGCCAGCAGTTACTCGACAGCCGCGTCGCTTGAGCAGTTCTTC
CASSYSTAASLEQFF
>once|TRBV9|TRBJ2-7|TRBD1
TGTGCCAGCAGCTTCTATAGGACAGGGGGACTGAGCGAGCAGTACTTC
CASSFYRTGGLSEQYF
>-|TRBV25-1|TRBJ2-1|TRBD2
TGTGCCAGCAGCTTGACTAGCAAGCCCTACAATGAGCAGTTCTTC
CASSLTSKPYNEQFF
>-|TRBV6-1|TRBJ2-3|-
TGTGCCAGCAGTGAACAGGGTAGCACAGATACGCAGTATTTT
CASSEQGSTDTQYF
>-|TRBV27|TRBJ1-2|-
TGTGCCAGCAGTTTATCGATAGGGACAAGGGTAGGCTACACCTTC
CASSLSIGTRVGYTF
>-|TRBV5-4|TRBJ2-7|TRBD2
TGTGCCAGCAGCTGGGGTAGCGGGAGGAGTTCCTACGAGCAGTACTTC
CASSWGSGRSSYEQYF
>once|TRBV6-5|TRBJ1-2|-
TGTGCCAGCAGTTTAGGAGACGGGGACTATGGCTACACCTTC
CASSLGDGDYGYTF
>-|TRBV4-3|TRBJ1-6|TRBD1
TGCGCCAGCAGCCAAGATCGGGGACAGAAAAGCTCCTATAATTCACCCCTCCACTTT
CASSQDRGQKSSYNSPLHF
>-|TRBV6-5|TRBJ1-1|-
TGTGCCAGCAGGACGCCCACAGTGAACACTGAAGCTTTCTTT
CASRTPTVNTEAFF
>once|TRBV9|TRBJ1-1|-
TGTGCCAGCAGCGTACGCCCGGATACCCCTACGGGGACTGAAGCTTTCTTT
CASSVRPDTPTGTEAFF
>-|TRBV5-1|TRBJ2-7|-
TGCGCCAGCAGCGTGAGTTCCTACGAGCAGTACTTC
CASSVSSYEQYF
>-|TRBV30|TRBJ1-3|-
TGTGCCTGGAGACAGGGTCCGACTGGAAACACCATATATTTT
CAWRQGPTGNTIYF
>-|TRBV9|TRBJ2-1|TRBD2
TGTGCCAGCAGCATCTCTCCTAGCGGGGGGTATGAGCAGTTCTTC
CASSISPSGGYEQFF
>-|TRBV5-4|TRBJ2-3|-
TGTGCCAGCAGCCGAGGGGGGGGAACAGATACGCAGTATTTT
CASSRGGGTDTQYF
>-|TRBV6-1|TRBJ1-4|-
TGTGCCAGCAGTGAAGGGGCTCAGCCTGAAAAACTGTTTTTT
CASSEGAQPEKLFF
>-|TRBV6-1|TRBJ2-5|-
TGTGCCAGCAGTGATCTTGACTGGAGGGAGCAGTACTTC
CASSDLDWREQYF
>-|TRBV5-1|TRBJ2-7|-
TGCGCCTGCGGTGAGGAGGGCCAATACGAGCAGTACTTC
CACGEEGQYEQYF
>few|TRBV5-5|TRBJ2-7|-
TGTGCCAGCAGCTTGGCACGGCGAGGAAGCTACGAGCAGTACTTC
CASSLARRGSYEQYF
>few|TRBV5-1|TRBJ1-1|-
TGCGCCAGCAGCTTGCCGCCAGGGGAAGCTTTCTTT
CASSLPPGEAFF
>-|TRBV5-5|TRBJ2-1|-
TGTGCCAGCAGCTTGGGCGGAGGGGCCTACAATGAGCAGTTCTTC
CASSLGGGAYNEQFF
>-|TRBV19|TRBJ2-2|-
TGTGCCAGTACCCTCGGACTCAGTAACACCGGGGAGCTGTTTTTT
CASTLGLSNTGELFF
>-|TRBV7-8|TRBJ2-2|TRBD2
TGTGCCAGCATGGGGACTAGCGGGGGGATGGACACCGGGGAGCTGTTTTTT
CASMGTSGGMDTGELFF
>-|TRBV30|TRBJ2-7|TRBD2
TGTGCCTGGAGGGTAGCGGGAGTCCCCCACGAGCAGTACTTC
CAWRVAGVPHEQYF
>-|TRBV5-5|TRBJ1-5|-
TGTGCCAGCAGCCCGCTCGCGAGGCAGCCCCAGCATTTT
CASSPLARQPQHF
>few|TRBV30|TRBJ2-1|-
TGTGCCTGGAGAGGACAGAGGTCCTACAATGAGCAGTTCTTC
CAWRGQRSYNEQFF